The 2 T cell receptor beta chains presented below share a single source sample, sequenced in a study of Graves' ophthalmopathy and Graves' hyperthyroidism. The authors amplified TCR beta CDR3 regions, and they did so from RNA transcripts for repertoire sequencing. First-round RT-PCR relied on HTBI primers, and a second-round multiplex PCR came next. TCRdb fed the multiplex PCR reads into MiXCR, producing one record per CDR3 protein. Of 200,000 to 250,000 distinct CDR3 sequences listed, 20% to 25% are singletons. The sequenced material came from peripheral blood. These TCRs come from a woman in her forties or fifties with Graves' ophthalmopathy.

This clonotype was seen only a few times. The chain links TRBV12-3 or TRBV12-4 to TRBJ1-4; no firm D call. The CDR3 contains 11 residues. Deletions cut 5 bases from V and 10 bases from J, with 8 bases between. The chain's CDR3 is CASSRSSKLFF. The CDR3 DNA sequence: TGTGCCAGCAGTCGGTCCTCAAAACTGTTTTTT.

This clonotype showed up many times. This chain uses TRBV12-3 or TRBV12-4 with TRBJ2-2; D is unclear. The CDR3 is 15 residues long. The ends were cut back, 6 bases at V and 1 base at J, with 12 bases in the middle. For the CDR3, the DNA is TGTGCCAGCAGCTCAGAAATACTGAACACCGGGGAGCTGTTTTTT. It specifies CASSSEILNTGELFF.